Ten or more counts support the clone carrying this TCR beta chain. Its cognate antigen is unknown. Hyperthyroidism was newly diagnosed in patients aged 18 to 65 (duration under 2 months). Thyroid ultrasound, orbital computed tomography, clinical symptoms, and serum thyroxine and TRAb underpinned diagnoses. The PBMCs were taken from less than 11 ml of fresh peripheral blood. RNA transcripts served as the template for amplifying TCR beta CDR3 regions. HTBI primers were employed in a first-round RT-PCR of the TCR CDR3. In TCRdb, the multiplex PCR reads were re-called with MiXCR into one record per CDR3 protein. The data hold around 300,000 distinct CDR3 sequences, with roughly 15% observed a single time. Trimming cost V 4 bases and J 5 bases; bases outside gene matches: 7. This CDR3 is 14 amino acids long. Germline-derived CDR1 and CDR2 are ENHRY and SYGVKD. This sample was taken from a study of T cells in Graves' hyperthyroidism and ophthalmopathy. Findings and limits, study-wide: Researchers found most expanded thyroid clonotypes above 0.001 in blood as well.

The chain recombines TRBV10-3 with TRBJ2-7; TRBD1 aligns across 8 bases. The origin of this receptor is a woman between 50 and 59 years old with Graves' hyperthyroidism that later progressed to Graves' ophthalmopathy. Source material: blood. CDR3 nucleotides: TGTGCCATCAGTGTAACCGGGACAGGTGACGAGCAGTACTTC. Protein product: CAISVTGTGDEQYF.